What follows are 28 T cell receptor beta chains derived from one specimen sequenced in a study of blood T cells in healthy people across ages. For the second PCR, which ran for about 7 to 11 cycles, a sample-barcoded 5' primer and a J-beta primer mix were used. TCRdb re-called the 5' RACE reads with MiXCR, one entry per CDR3 protein. This repertoire shows approximately 600,000 distinct CDR3 sequences, roughly 58% found once; its top ten account for 30% to 45%. Sample: blood. The receptors were sampled from a man aged 55 to 70 in good health.

This clonotype occurred a few times. V usage is TRBV5-1 and J usage is TRBJ1-2; no clear D. V was cut by 3 bases and J by 4 bases, with 7 bases left in between. The CDR3 loop spans 12 amino acids. Germline values: CDR1 SGHRS, CDR2 YFSETQ. CDR3 protein: CASSSDVYGYTF. CDR3 DNA sequence: TGCGCCAGCAGCTCGGACGTCTATGGCTACACCTTC.

This clonotype was counted many times. This chain uses TRBV5-8 with TRBJ2-7, with D maybe TRBD1 (6 bases). This CDR3 contains 14 residues. CDR1 SGHTS and CDR2 YDEGEE come from the germline V gene. V lost 2 bases and J 2 bases, leaving 11 bases between the germline ends. The CDR3 DNA is TGTGCCAGCAGCTTACCGACAGGCGCCTACGAGCAGTACTTC. It translates to CASSLPTGAYEQYF.

The table lists this clonotype with a few counts. CDR3 in amino acids: CSASRAGGLQYEQYF. Written as DNA, the CDR3 is TGCAGTGCTAGCAGGGCGGGGGGGCTTCAGTACGAGCAGTACTTC. The V and J genes are TRBV20-1 and TRBJ2-4; 9 positions agree with TRBD2. Judging by the DNA end, TRBJ2-7 fits better; the J call may be wrong. Germline V gives CDR1 DFQATT, CDR2 SNEGSKA (reference sequence). CDR3 length equals 15 residues.

About this clonotype: Its ends do not fully match the called genes, so a read error is possible. This chain links TRBV6-5 with TRBJ1-2; unclear D gene. This CDR3 is built from 15 residues. Per germline, CDR1 MNHEY and CDR2 SVGAGI. The DNA of the CDR3 is TGTGCCAGCAGTTATGGTGTTCCCTCCTTTTATGGCCACACCTTC. The encoded protein is CASSYGVPSFYGHTF.

The chain joins TRBV12-3 or TRBV12-4 to TRBJ1-1, with 8 bases identical to TRBD1. This CDR3 is 15 amino acids long. V lost 5 bases, J lost 0 bases, and 5 bases stayed unmatched. The CDR3 here is CASSGQGSVNTEAFF. The DNA for the CDR3 is TGTGCCAGCAGTGGACAGGGATCAGTGAACACTGAAGCTTTCTTT.

The chain is built from TRBV20-1 and TRBJ1-1; D not resolved. The V and J ends lost 2 bases and 0 bases respectively, with 7 bases between them. In germline, CDR1 is DFQATT, CDR2 SNEGSKA (reference sequence). This CDR3 spans 13 amino acids. Here the CDR3 reads CSARLQLNTEAFF. The CDR3 nucleotides are TGCAGTGCTAGATTACAATTGAACACTGAAGCTTTCTTT.

There are a few counts of this clonotype. This rearrangement joins TRBV20-1 to TRBJ2-4; D is perhaps TRBD1 or TRBD2 (5 bases each). The CDR3 loop spans 13 amino acids. The ends were cut back, 5 bases at V and 0 bases at J, with 8 bases in the middle. Germline CDR1 and CDR2: DFQATT and SNEGSKA (reference sequence). The CDR3 DNA follows: TGCAGTGCTGGGGGTTTAGCCAAAAACATTCAGTACTTC. Encoded protein: CSAGGLAKNIQYF.

A word on this clonotype: This could be a read error, since a much larger clone is one nucleotide away. The CDR3 sequence: CASSQGQGASSYLAKNIQYF. Here the CDR3 DNA reads TGTGCCAGCAGCCAGGGACAGGGGGCCTCCTCATATCTAGCCAAAAACATTCAGTACTTC. The genes are TRBV11-2 and TRBJ2-4; 12 bases are a match to TRBD1. V shed 5 bases and J 0 bases; nucleotides not matched to a gene: 14. Looked up from germline, CDR1 is SGHAT and CDR2 is FQNNGV. The CDR3 contains 20 residues. Combining the CDR3 with reference TRBV11-2 and TRBJ2-4 gives the whole variable domain EAGVAQSPRYKIIEKRQSVAFWCNPISGHATLYWYQQILGQGPKLLIQFQNNGVVDDSQLPKDRFSAERLKGVDSTLKIQPAKLEDSAVYLCASSQGQGASSYLAKNIQYFGAGTRLSVL.

The chain combines TRBV11-2 with TRBJ2-4; D gene uncertain. Looked up from germline, CDR1 is SGHAT and CDR2 is FQNNGV. V gave up 0 bases and J gave up 6 bases, with 9 bases separating them. The CDR3 contains 14 residues. CDR3 loop: CASSLDREPNIQYF. Written as DNA, the CDR3 is TGTGCCAGCAGCTTAGATAGGGAACCAAACATTCAGTACTTC.

This clonotype was recorded many times. The genes are TRBV29-1 and TRBJ2-5, with 8 bases aligning to TRBD2. Looked up from germline, CDR1 is SQVTM and CDR2 is ANQGSEA. J gave up 5 bases and V 3 bases, and 14 bases lay outside the gene matches. The CDR3 loop spans 16 amino acids. DNA for the CDR3: TGCAGCGTTGAGCCCGGACTCAGCGGGGGAGGCGAGACCCAGTACTTC. The encoded protein is CSVEPGLSGGGETQYF.

This clonotype was seen many times. J is TRBJ2-1 and V is TRBV5-1; the D gene is possibly TRBD1 (5 bases). Looked up from germline, CDR1 is SGHRS and CDR2 is YFSETQ. The V and J ends lost 1 base and 10 bases respectively, with 9 bases between them. The CDR3 is made up of 12 amino acids. Written as DNA, the CDR3 is TGCGCCAGCAGCTTGCCGACAGACGAGCAGTTCTTC. This encodes CASSLPTDEQFF.

V gene TRBV5-5 combines with J gene TRBJ2-3; 10 bases align to TRBD2. Trimming took 1 base from V and 3 from J; bases not matched to a gene: 5. The CDR3 has 16 residues. The V gene's germline CDR1 is SGHKS and CDR2 YYEKEE (reference sequence). CDR3 nucleotides: TGTGCCAGCAGCTTGTATGGACTAGCGGAAACAGATACGCAGTATTTT. Translating gives CASSLYGLAETDTQYF.

The rearrangement uses TRBV5-6 and TRBJ1-2; 9 positions agree with TRBD1. V shed 0 bases, J shed 5 bases, and the junction held 5 bases outside the gene matches. The CDR3 is 15 amino acids. The germline V gene encodes CDR1 SGHDT and CDR2 YYEEEE. The CDR3 protein is CASSLGDRDLYGYTF. CDR3 DNA: TGTGCCAGCAGCTTGGGGGACAGGGATCTTTATGGCTACACCTTC.

The chain links TRBV9 to TRBJ2-1; TRBD1 agrees at 9 bases. TRBJ2-7 matches the DNA end more closely, so the J call is doubtful. Germline-derived CDR1 and CDR2 are SGDLS and YYNGEE. This CDR3 region has 15 residues. In DNA, the CDR3 is TGTGCCAGCAGCGCAACAGGGGGCTCCTACAATGAGCAGTACTTC. This translates into CASSATGGSYNEQYF.

The rearrangement links TRBV20-1 to TRBJ1-4, with a possible D match to TRBD1 (6 bases). The CDR3 spans 13 residues. Looked up from germline, CDR1 is DFQATT and CDR2 is SNEGSKA (reference sequence). V lost 5 bases and J lost 8, with 15 bases in between. The chain's CDR3 is CSARRTAREKLFF. The CDR3 DNA sequence: TGCAGTGCTCGACGGACAGCCCGCGAAAAACTGTTTTTT.

V usage is TRBV2 and J usage is TRBJ1-2, with D perhaps TRBD1 (5 bases). V was shortened by 5 bases and J by 8 bases, with 12 bases between the two germline ends. CDR3 length equals 12 residues. The germline V gene has CDR1 SNHLY and CDR2 FYNNEI. CDR3 region: CASSLNEGGYTF. DNA for the CDR3: TGTGCCAGCAGTTTAAACGAGGGGGGCTACACCTTC.

This sequence joins TRBV20-1 and TRBJ2-7; 11 bases align to TRBD2. The CDR3 is 15 amino acids. CDR1 is DFQATT, CDR2 SNEGSKA, per germline (reference sequence). Germline trimming cut 2 bases from V and 3 bases from J; bases unmatched to any gene: 6. As DNA, the CDR3 is TGCAGTGCTAGAACCACCGGGACTAGCGGCTACGAGCAGTACTTC. Encoded protein: CSARTTGTSGYEQYF.

The chain uses TRBV15 and TRBJ2-3; D unclear. This CDR3 has 14 residues. In germline, CDR1 is LNHNV, CDR2 YYDKDF (reference sequence). V was trimmed by 0 bases and J by 6 bases, leaving 10 bases between them. The DNA of the CDR3 is TGTGCCACCAGCAGAGACGAGGATCACGATACGCAGTATTTT. Its protein is CATSRDEDHDTQYF.

V is TRBV5-1 and J is TRBJ1-2, with D tentatively TRBD1 (5 bases). The germline V gene has CDR1 SGHRS and CDR2 YFSETQ. This CDR3 contains 14 residues. V was pared by 5 bases and J by 6 bases, with 17 bases between. CDR3 sequence reads: CASSIIDSGDGYTF. The DNA for the CDR3 is TGCGCCAGCAGTATAATTGACAGCGGCGATGGCTACACCTTC.

This clonotype was detected only a few times. The chain employs TRBV5-8 and TRBJ2-5, with D possibly TRBD1 on 5 matching bases. The germline V gene encodes CDR1 SGHTS and CDR2 YDEGEE. Trimming removed 4 bases from V and 9 bases from J, with 10 bases in between. The CDR3 consists of 11 residues. The CDR3 loop reads CASSRPRAQYF. CDR3 nucleotides: TGTGCCAGCAGCCGTCCCAGGGCCCAGTACTTC.

This chain connects TRBV28 to TRBJ2-1; perhaps TRBD1 as D (7 bases). The CDR3 is 15 amino acids. Germline lookup yields CDR1 MDHEN and CDR2 SYDVKM. The V end lost 5 bases, the J end lost 9 bases, and 20 bases lay between the germline ends. The CDR3 protein is CASSPPAGQGVEQFF. The CDR3, as DNA: TGTGCCAGCAGTCCTCCCGCGGGGCAGGGGGTTGAGCAGTTCTTC. The entire variable domain, with the rest obtained from reference TRBV28 and TRBJ2-1, is as follows: DVKVTQSSRYLVKRTGEKVFLECVQDMDHENMFWYRQDPGLGLRLIYFSYDVKMKEKGDIPEGYSVSREKKERFSLILESASTNQTSMYLCASSPPAGQGVEQFFGPGTRLTVL.

The chain is built from TRBV14 and TRBJ2-6; D is uncertain. CDR1 and CDR2 from the germline V gene are SGHDN and FVKESK. V lost 3 bases and J lost 3, with 0 bases in between. CDR3 size: 12 residues. The CDR3 loop is CASSHGANVLTF. The CDR3 nucleotides read TGTGCCAGCAGCCATGGGGCCAACGTCCTGACTTTC. Using reference TRBV14 and TRBJ2-6 for the parts outside the CDR3, the full variable domain is EAGVTQFPSHSVIEKGQTVTLRCDPISGHDNLYWYRRVMGKEIKFLLHFVKESKQDESGMPNNRFLAERTGGTYSTLKVQPAELEDSGVYFCASSHGANVLTFGAGSRLTVL.

This clonotype was seen a few times. The genes are TRBV4-2 and TRBJ1-5; TRBD1 matches 7 bases. From germline, CDR1 is LGHNA and CDR2 YNFKEQ. Germline trimming cut 3 bases from V and 7 bases from J; bases unmatched to any gene: 9. The CDR3 is 15 amino acids. The CDR3 sequence: CASSHPDRVDQPQHF. Here the CDR3 DNA reads TGTGCCAGCAGCCATCCCGACAGGGTTGACCAGCCCCAGCATTTT.

V and J are TRBV6-2 or TRBV6-3 and TRBJ2-1; D is undetermined. The CDR3 covers 12 residues. The germline V and J ends were trimmed by 10 bases and 8 bases, with 15 bases remaining between them. Germline assignment: CDR1 MNHEY and CDR2 SVGEGT. The CDR3 sequence: CATAMQYYEQFF. The CDR3 DNA sequence: TGTGCCACAGCGATGCAGTATTATGAGCAGTTCTTC.

The chain uses TRBV29-1 and TRBJ1-1, with D uncertain. The germline gives CDR1 SQVTM, CDR2 ANQGSEA. V was pared by 4 bases and J by 0 bases, with 9 bases between. The CDR3 extends over 13 amino acids. CDR3 in amino acids: CSVAKVLNTEAFF. CDR3 nucleotides: TGCAGCGTTGCAAAGGTCCTGAACACTGAAGCTTTCTTT. The variable domain in full, completed from reference TRBV29-1 and TRBJ1-1, reads SAVISQKPSRDICQRGTSLTIQCQVDSQVTMMFWYRQQPGQSLTLIATANQGSEATYESGFVIDKFPISRPNLTFSTLTVSNMSPEDSSIYLCSVAKVLNTEAFFGQGTRLTVV.

The chain combines TRBV29-1 with TRBJ2-3; 10 positions agree with TRBD1. Germline V CDR1 and CDR2: SQVTM, ANQGSEA. The length of the CDR3 is 17 residues. CDR3 in amino acids: CSGGGLEGQGSTDTQYF. The CDR3 DNA sequence: TGCAGTGGCGGGGGGCTAGAGGGACAGGGGAGCACAGATACGCAGTATTTT.

The chain is built from TRBV5-1 and TRBJ2-7, with D perhaps matching TRBD2 (6 bases). The J call is doubtful: the DNA matches TRBJ2-5 better. This CDR3 is built from 16 residues. Germline assignment: CDR1 SGHRS and CDR2 YFSETQ. The CDR3 DNA reads as TGCGCCAGCAGCCTCGGAACGGCCGGAGGGTTGGAGACCCAGTACTTC. Its translation is CASSLGTAGGLETQYF.

V usage is TRBV5-1 and J usage is TRBJ2-5; 12 bases are a match to TRBD2. Germline V lookup: CDR1 SGHRS, CDR2 YFSETQ. This CDR3 has 16 amino acids. The V gene end was trimmed by 3 bases and the J gene end by 5 bases; junction bases not matched to a gene: 8. The CDR3 nucleotides read TGCGCCAGCAGCTCATCCGGGACTAGCGGGTCTGAGACCCAGTACTTC. This codes for CASSSSGTSGSETQYF. Based on the CDR3 plus reference TRBV5-1 and TRBJ2-5, the full variable domain is KAGVTQTPRYLIKTRGQQVTLSCSPISGHRSVSWYQQTPGQGLQFLFEYFSETQRNKGNFPGRFSGRQFSNSRSEMNVSTLELGDSALYLCASSSSGTSGSETQYFGPGTRLLVL.